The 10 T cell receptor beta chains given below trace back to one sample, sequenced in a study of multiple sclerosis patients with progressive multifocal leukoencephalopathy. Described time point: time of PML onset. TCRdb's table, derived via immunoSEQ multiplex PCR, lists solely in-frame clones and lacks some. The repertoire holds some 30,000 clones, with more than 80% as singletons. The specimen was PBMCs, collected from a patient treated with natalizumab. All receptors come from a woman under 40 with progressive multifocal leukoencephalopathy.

In DNA form, the CDR3 reads TGTGCCAGCAGCGCTCGACTAACGACGGCCTACGAGCAGTACTTC. Translating it yields CASSARLTTAYEQYF. The rearrangement uses TRBV14 and TRBJ2-5, with D possibly matching TRBD2 (5 bases). The better agreement between TRBJ2-7 and the DNA end casts doubt on the J call. Germline values: CDR1 SGHDN, CDR2 FVKESK. The CDR3 has 15 amino acids.

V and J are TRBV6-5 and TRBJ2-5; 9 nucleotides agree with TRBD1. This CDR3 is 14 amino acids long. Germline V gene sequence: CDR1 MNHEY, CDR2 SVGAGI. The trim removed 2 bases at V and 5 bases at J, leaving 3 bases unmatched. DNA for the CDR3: TGTGCCAGCAGTTACCCAGGACAGGGGGAGACCCAGTACTTC. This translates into CASSYPGQGETQYF.

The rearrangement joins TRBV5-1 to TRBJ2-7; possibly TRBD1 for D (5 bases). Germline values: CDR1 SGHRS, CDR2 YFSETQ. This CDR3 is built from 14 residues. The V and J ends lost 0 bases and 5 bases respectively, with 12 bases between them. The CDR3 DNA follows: TGCGCCAGCAGCTTGGGATCCGGACACGACGAGCAGTACTTC. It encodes CASSLGSGHDEQYF.

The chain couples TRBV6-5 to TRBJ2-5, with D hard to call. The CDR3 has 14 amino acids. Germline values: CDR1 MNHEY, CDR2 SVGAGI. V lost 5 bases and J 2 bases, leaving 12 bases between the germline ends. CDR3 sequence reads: CASSLSWGQETQYF. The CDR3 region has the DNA TGTGCCAGCAGTCTTAGTTGGGGACAAGAGACCCAGTACTTC.

The CDR3 loop is CASSTRERDYEQYF. The CDR3 region has the DNA TGTGCCAGCAGCACCCGAGAGCGGGACTACGAGCAGTACTTC. The chain joins TRBV7-9 to TRBJ2-7; the match to TRBD2 covers 7 bases. The germline V gene has CDR1 SEHNR and CDR2 FQNEAQ (reference sequence). V lost 5 bases to trimming and J lost 3 bases; unmatched junction nucleotides: 7. This CDR3 has 14 residues.

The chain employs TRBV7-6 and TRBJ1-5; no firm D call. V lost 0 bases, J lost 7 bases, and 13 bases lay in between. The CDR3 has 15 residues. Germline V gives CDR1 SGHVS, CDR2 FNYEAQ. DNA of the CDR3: TGTGCCAGCAGCTTAGCCCCCGAGGGCGGGCAGCCCCAGCATTTT. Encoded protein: CASSLAPEGGQPQHF.

CDR3 coding DNA: TGTGCCAGCAGTTTGGGGGGGATGGGGGAGACCCAGTACTTC. Translating gives CASSLGGMGETQYF. J is TRBJ2-5 and V is TRBV27; 7 nucleotides agree with TRBD2. This CDR3 region has 14 residues. Trimming removed 3 bases from V and 5 bases from J; junction bases left unmatched: 6. Germline V gene lookup returns CDR1 MNHEY and CDR2 SMNVEV (reference sequence).

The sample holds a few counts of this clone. CDR3 DNA sequence: TGTGCCACCAGGGGTTTTAAGGGGGGAAGGACTGAAGCTTTCTTT. This translates into CATRGFKGGRTEAFF. V and J are TRBV15 and TRBJ1-1, with a possible D match to TRBD1 (6 bases). Trimming took 6 bases from V and 5 from J, leaving 19 bases between them. Germline V gene lookup returns CDR1 LNHNV and CDR2 YYDKDF (reference sequence). The CDR3 length is 15 residues. Variable domain in full (rest from reference TRBV15 and TRBJ1-1): DAMVIQNPRYQVTQFGKPVTLSCSQTLNHNVMYWYQQKSSQAPKLLFHYYDKDFNNEADTPDNFQSRRPNTSFCFLDIRSPGLGDTAMYLCATRGFKGGRTEAFFGQGTRLTVV.

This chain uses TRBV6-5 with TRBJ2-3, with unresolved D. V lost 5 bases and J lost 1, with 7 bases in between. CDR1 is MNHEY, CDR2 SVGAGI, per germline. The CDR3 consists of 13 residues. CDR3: CASSNPGTDTQYF. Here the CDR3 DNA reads TGTGCCAGCAGTAACCCCGGCACAGATACGCAGTATTTT.

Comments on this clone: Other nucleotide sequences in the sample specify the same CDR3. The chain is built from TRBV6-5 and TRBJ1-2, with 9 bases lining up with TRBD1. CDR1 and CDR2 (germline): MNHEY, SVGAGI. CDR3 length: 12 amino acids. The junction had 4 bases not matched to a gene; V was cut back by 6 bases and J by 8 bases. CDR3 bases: TGTGCCAGCAGGCGGACAGGGGAAGGCTACACCTTC. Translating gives CASRRTGEGYTF.